This record covers a single TCR beta chain. The target antigen is unknown. Donors were healthy HIV-negative adults without recent acute infections or vaccinations. Using immunoSEQ multiplex PCR, the repertoire was profiled, and TCRdb retains in-frame clones only, with some absent. The repertoire holds millions of clones, around 94% seen once, with roughly 0.14% in the top ten. This specimen comes from a study of shared clonotypes between healthy human individuals. At the level of the study: Donors, aged 18 to 49, were a couple of women and a few men. Each donor's CD8 memory used one plate, CD8 naive two, each CD4 subset three. Regarding the study as a whole: Estimated clonotype richness was generally higher in naive than memory subsets.

The CDR3 has 15 residues. Deletions cut 1 base from V and 2 bases from J, with 11 bases between. CDR1 ENHRY and CDR2 SYGVKD come from the germline V gene. The receptor was isolated from a man between 18 and 35 years old in good health. The material sequenced was naive CD4+ T cells sorted from blood. As to subset: CD45RA+ positively selected. The chain employs TRBV10-3 and TRBJ1-2, with D tentatively TRBD1 (6 bases). CDR3 nucleotides: TGTGCCATCAGTGAGTACCAGGGGATCAACTATGGCTACACCTTC. It translates to CAISEYQGINYGYTF.